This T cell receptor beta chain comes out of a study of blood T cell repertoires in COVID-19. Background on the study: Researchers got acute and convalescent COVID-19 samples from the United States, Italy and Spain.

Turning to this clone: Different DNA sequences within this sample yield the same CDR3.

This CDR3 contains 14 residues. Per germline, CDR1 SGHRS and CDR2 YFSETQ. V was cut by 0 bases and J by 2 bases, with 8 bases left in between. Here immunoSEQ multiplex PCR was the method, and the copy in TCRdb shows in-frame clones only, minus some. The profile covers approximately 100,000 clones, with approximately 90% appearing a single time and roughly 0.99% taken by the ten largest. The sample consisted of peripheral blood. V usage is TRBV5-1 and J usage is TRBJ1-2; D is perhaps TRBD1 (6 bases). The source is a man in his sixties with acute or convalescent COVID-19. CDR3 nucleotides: TGCGCCAGCAGCTTGGACAGGGCCAACTATGGCTACACCTTC. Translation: CASSLDRANYGYTF. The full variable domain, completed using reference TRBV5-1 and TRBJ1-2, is KAGVTQTPRYLIKTRGQQVTLSCSPISGHRSVSWYQQTPGQGLQFLFEYFSETQRNKGNFPGRFSGRQFSNSRSEMNVSTLELGDSALYLCASSLDRANYGYTFGSGTRLTVV.